Below are 20 T cell receptor beta chains sequenced from a single sample in a study of monozygotic twins with inflammatory bowel disease. Following a re-call of the 5' RACE reads, TCRdb has one entry per CDR3 protein and lacks DNA. In total, the table holds approximately 390,000 distinct CDR3 sequences. Sequenced sample: blood. These receptors originate from a human donor with ulcerative colitis or Crohn's disease, or a healthy co-twin of an affected twin (not recorded which).

The chain employs TRBV5-1 and TRBJ2-7; the D gene TCRdb calls, TRBD1, cannot be checked with no DNA. Looked up from germline, CDR1 is SGHRS and CDR2 is YFSETQ. There are 16 residues in the CDR3. This chain's CDR3 is CASSLRGSPERLEQYF.

CDR3 region: CATSDLTDSEQYF. This chain connects TRBV24-1 to TRBJ2-7; no DNA is available, so the TRBD1 call from TCRdb remains unchecked. The CDR3 has 13 residues. CDR1 is KGHDR and CDR2 is SFDVKD in the germline V gene.

The chain combines TRBV5-6 with TRBJ1-2. Germline CDR1 reads SGHDT; CDR2 reads YYEEEE. This CDR3 spans 15 amino acids. The CDR3 reads CASSPRPGPNYGYTF.

The chain couples TRBV6-4 to TRBJ1-1; the D call of TRBD1 rests on TCRdb alone, since no DNA is present to check it. The V gene's germline CDR1 is MRHNA and CDR2 SNTAGT. CDR3 length equals 13 residues. CDR3: CASSQQENTEAFF.

The rearrangement links TRBV28 to TRBJ2-3; TCRdb's assignment of TRBD1 cannot be checked, as there is no DNA. The CDR3 spans 15 residues. Germline CDR1 reads MDHEN; CDR2 reads SYDVKM. CDR3 amino acids: CATLRAPTATDTQYF.

The V and J genes are TRBV2 and TRBJ2-1. The CDR3 has 13 residues. Germline CDR1 reads SNHLY; CDR2 reads FYNNEI. CDR3 protein: CASSEDKYNEQFF.

The chain recombines TRBV7-2 with TRBJ2-7; TCRdb calls TRBD1, which cannot be checked without DNA. Germline V gives CDR1 SGHTA, CDR2 FQGNSA. The CDR3 sequence is 14 residues long. The chain's CDR3 is CASSVSRGYYEQYF. The entire variable domain, with the rest obtained from reference TRBV7-2 and TRBJ2-7, is as follows: GAGVSQSPSNKVTEKGKDVELRCDPISGHTALYWYRQSLGQGLEFLIYFQGNSAPDKSGLPSDRFSAERTGGSVSTLTIQRTQQEDSAVYLCASSVSRGYYEQYFGPGTRLTVT.

The chain links TRBV30 to TRBJ1-2. Germline CDR1 and CDR2: GTSNPN and SVGIG (reference sequence). This CDR3 contains 12 residues. CDR3 residues: CAWSEGFYGYTF.

The CDR3 loop reads CSARFQGRETQYF. The V gene is TRBV20-1, the J gene TRBJ2-5; TCRdb's D call of TRBD1 is untestable without DNA. Germline CDR1 is DFQATT and CDR2 is SNEGSKA (reference sequence). The CDR3 totals 13 residues.

The chain links TRBV10-1 to TRBJ1-1; absent DNA, TCRdb's TRBD1 call cannot be checked. This CDR3 contains 15 residues. Looked up from germline, CDR1 is WNHNN and CDR2 is SYGVQD (reference sequence). The CDR3 loop reads CASSESGGTFRRAFF.

The chain joins TRBV19 to TRBJ2-1; the D gene TCRdb calls, TRBD2, cannot be checked with no DNA. The CDR3 sequence is 13 residues long. Germline V gene sequence: CDR1 LNHDA, CDR2 SQIVND (reference sequence). The CDR3 is CASRAGGLNEQFF. Full variable domain (missing parts from reference TRBV19 and TRBJ2-1): DGGITQSPKYLFRKEGQNVTLSCEQNLNHDAMYWYRQDPGQGLRLIYYSQIVNDFQKGDIAEGYSVSREKKESFPLTVTSAQKNPTAFYLCASRAGGLNEQFFGPGTRLTVL.

The J gene is TRBJ1-3, the V gene TRBV4-1. The CDR3 totals 15 residues. CDR1 is MGHRA, CDR2 YSYEKL, per germline. The CDR3 sequence is CASSQPRSSGNTIYF.

This sequence joins TRBV6-1 and TRBJ1-2; TCRdb gives TRBD1 as the D gene, but with no DNA this cannot be confirmed. CDR3 length: 15 amino acids. Germline loops: CDR1 MNHNS, CDR2 SASEGT. The CDR3 sequence: CASSESVGPGYGYTF.

The CDR3 loop reads CASAQRNTEAFF. The J gene is TRBJ1-1, the V gene TRBV10-2. Germline CDR1 reads WSHSY; CDR2 reads SAAADI. This CDR3 is built from 12 residues.

This CDR3 reads CASSQRGLGSYEQYF. The chain is built from TRBV14 and TRBJ2-7. The CDR3 length is 15 residues. The germline V gene has CDR1 SGHDN and CDR2 FVKESK.

CDR3 protein: CASSKPTVLSTDTQYF. The J gene is TRBJ2-3, the V gene TRBV21-1. TRBV21-1 is classified as a pseudogene. This CDR3 contains 16 residues.

The V gene is TRBV2, the J gene TRBJ2-7. The germline V gene has CDR1 SNHLY and CDR2 FYNNEI. This CDR3 has 12 amino acids. This chain's CDR3 is CASIDGRLEQYF.

The rearrangement uses TRBV7-2 and TRBJ2-5; TCRdb selects TRBD1, and the lack of DNA leaves this call unchecked. Germline CDR1 SGHTA, CDR2 FQGNSA. The CDR3 runs to 15 residues. The CDR3 sequence: CASSFTKGAGETQYF.

The rearrangement uses TRBV2 and TRBJ2-3. This CDR3 contains 11 residues. Per germline, CDR1 SNHLY and CDR2 FYNNEI. Here the CDR3 reads CASSEETSQYF.

This chain uses TRBV6-5 with TRBJ2-7. This CDR3 has 17 amino acids. The germline gives CDR1 MNHEY, CDR2 SVGAGI. CDR3 region: CASSYSGMRQGSYEQYF.